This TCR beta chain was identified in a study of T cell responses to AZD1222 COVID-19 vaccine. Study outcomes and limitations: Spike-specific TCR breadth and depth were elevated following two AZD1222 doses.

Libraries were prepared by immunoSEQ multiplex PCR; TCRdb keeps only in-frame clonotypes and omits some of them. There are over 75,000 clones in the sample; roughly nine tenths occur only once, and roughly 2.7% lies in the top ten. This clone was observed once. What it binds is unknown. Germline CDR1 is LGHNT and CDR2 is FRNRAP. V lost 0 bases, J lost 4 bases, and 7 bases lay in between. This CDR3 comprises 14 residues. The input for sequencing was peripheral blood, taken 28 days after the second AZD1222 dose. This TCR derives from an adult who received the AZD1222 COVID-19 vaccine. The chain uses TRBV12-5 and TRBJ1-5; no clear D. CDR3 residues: CASGLVSGNQPQHF. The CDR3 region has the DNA TGTGCTAGTGGTTTGGTATCTGGAAATCAGCCCCAGCATTTT.